What follows is one TCR beta chain and its context. What it binds is unknown. V lost 10 bases to trimming and J lost 2 bases, with 15 bases between them. Germline V gene data show CDR1 as SNHLY and CDR2 as FYNNEI. The length of the CDR3 is 13 residues. The sample belongs to a study of T-cell memory formation after mild COVID-19. Whole-study results and caveats: CD4+ bias marked clones expanding day 15 to 37, unlike balanced contracting clones. The CD4+ clones that contracted clustered mainly within CM and EM, and the CD8+ clones concentrated in EMRA. A subset of responding clones appeared in pre-infection memory, suggesting cross-reactive memory joined.

TCRdb reprocessed the 5' RACE reads with MiXCR, giving one entry per CDR3 protein. The table has roughly 280,000 distinct CDR3 sequences, approximately 7.6% seen once. The sample was PBMCs or a T cell subset sorted from them (not recorded which). The J gene is TRBJ2-7, the V gene TRBV2; TRBD1 is a possible D gene (6 bases). This receptor was identified in a man aged 18 to 35 who had mild COVID-19 (a few samples of this study predate the infection). Cell type and time point are not known. Here the CDR3 reads CATTGTLTYEQYF. DNA of the CDR3: TGTGCCACCACCGGGACACTGACCTACGAGCAGTACTTC.